This record concerns one TCR beta chain sequence. How the authors handled the data: Amplified reference gene primers provided the basis for estimating nucleated cell counts. Clones were read by immunoSEQ multiplex PCR, and TCRdb kept only the in-frame ones, dropping some. V and J calls and clone size are given by that table; D and trimming were obtained from the DNA. Among some 250,000 clones listed, roughly 82% were seen once. With 4 bases removed from V and 3 bases from J, the gap between germline ends came to 15 bases. The CDR3 covers 15 residues. The germline V gene has CDR1 ENHRY and CDR2 SYGVKD. The data originate from a study of blood T cell repertoires in COVID-19. Turning to the study itself: Samples came from the United States, Italy and Spain, spanning acute and convalescent COVID-19. Sources were T cells, B-cell-depleted T cells, or PBMCs; the material itself was cDNA or gDNA.

Source material: peripheral blood. The rearrangement joins TRBV10-3 to TRBJ1-1, with no clear D. This sequence originates from a man older than 75 with acute or convalescent COVID-19. In DNA, the CDR3 is TGTGCCATCAGTGGCGGATCGATGAAGTACACTGAAGCTTTCTTT. Amino acids: CAISGGSMKYTEAFF.